Each of the 30 T cell receptor beta chains below was sequenced from the same sample in a study of blood T cells in healthy people across ages. A sample-barcoded 5' primer and a J-beta primer mix were used in a second PCR of about 7 to 12 cycles. TCRdb passed the 5' RACE reads through MiXCR, listing each CDR3 protein once. Among about 1.4 million distinct CDR3 sequences listed, around 59% were seen once. The source material was blood. Source of these receptors: a man between 18 and 29 years old in good health.

This sequence joins TRBV7-9 and TRBJ2-1; D gene uncertain. The V gene's germline CDR1 is SEHNR and CDR2 FQNEAQ (reference sequence). The ends were cut back, 1 base at V and 1 base at J, with 11 bases in the middle. This CDR3 is built from 16 residues. The CDR3 sequence: CASSLEPVMSYNEQFF. The CDR3 region has the DNA TGTGCCAGCAGCTTAGAACCGGTCATGTCCTACAATGAGCAGTTCTTC.

To note about this clonotype: An end of the junction differs from the germline gene, which may be a read error. This chain uses TRBV11-2 with TRBJ1-2, with unresolved D. The CDR3 runs to 12 residues. Germline V gives CDR1 SGHAT, CDR2 FQNNGV. CDR3 loop: CASSLGLYGHTF. CDR3 in DNA: TGTGCCAGCAGCTTAGGGTTGTATGGCCACACCTTC.

The genes are TRBV3-1 and TRBJ2-3, with D unresolved. Per germline, CDR1 LGHDT and CDR2 YNNKEL (reference sequence). The CDR3 consists of 14 residues. Trimming left V 0 bases short and J 1 base short, with 5 bases between. CDR3 sequence reads: CASSQEPGTDTQYF. The CDR3 nucleotides read TGTGCCAGCAGCCAAGAGCCTGGCACAGATACGCAGTATTTT.

This rearrangement joins TRBV6-6 to TRBJ2-1; possibly TRBD1 for D (5 bases). This CDR3 comprises 15 residues. V shed 0 bases and J shed 10 bases, with 16 bases lying between them. Germline values: CDR1 MNHNY, CDR2 SVGAGI (reference sequence). The CDR3 protein is CASSYSNQGVYEQFF. The CDR3 nucleotides read TGTGCCAGCAGTTACTCTAACCAGGGCGTTTACGAGCAGTTCTTC.

The rearrangement links TRBV27 to TRBJ2-7; D might be TRBD1 (5 bases). CDR3 length: 13 residues. Germline lookup yields CDR1 MNHEY and CDR2 SMNVEV (reference sequence). Between the trimmed V and J ends, which lost 5 bases and 0 bases, there was a span of 8 bases. The CDR3 DNA is TGTGCCAGCAGTCACAGGCTCTCCTACGAGCAGTACTTC. Its protein product is CASSHRLSYEQYF.

The rearrangement joins TRBV5-5 to TRBJ2-7; D perhaps matches TRBD1 (5 bases). V lost 1 base and J 3 bases, leaving 11 bases between the germline ends. This CDR3 region has 14 residues. Germline CDR1 is SGHKS and CDR2 is YYEKEE (reference sequence). CDR3 sequence reads: CASSLKHDSYEQYF. In DNA, the CDR3 is TGTGCCAGCAGCTTGAAACACGACAGCTACGAGCAGTACTTC.

The chain combines TRBV24-1 with TRBJ1-2; D is ambiguous. V lost 5 bases and J lost 5, with 8 bases in between. The V gene's germline CDR1 is KGHDR and CDR2 SFDVKD. The CDR3 totals 12 residues. This CDR3 reads CATSVTGYGYTF. DNA of the CDR3: TGTGCCACCAGTGTAACGGGGTATGGCTACACCTTC.

The CDR3 loop is CASSDLGHPYNEQFF. As DNA, the CDR3 is TGTGCCAGCAGTGACTTGGGCCACCCCTACAATGAGCAGTTCTTC. The V and J genes are TRBV6-1 and TRBJ2-1; D is unclear. CDR3 size: 15 residues. Germline V gives CDR1 MNHNS, CDR2 SASEGT. The V end lost 3 bases, the J end lost 2 bases, and 11 bases lay between the germline ends.

This clonotype appeared a few times. The gene calls are TRBV20-1 and TRBJ2-7; TRBD1 matches at 8 bases. The germline gives CDR1 DFQATT, CDR2 SNEGSKA (reference sequence). The CDR3 loop spans 16 amino acids. Trimming took 4 bases from V and 0 from J; bases not matched to a gene: 11. CDR3 sequence reads: CSATGQEGLSSYEQYF. As DNA, the CDR3 is TGCAGTGCTACGGGACAGGAAGGGCTGAGCTCCTACGAGCAGTACTTC.

The V and J genes are TRBV18 and TRBJ1-5; no clear D gene. Trimming left V 2 bases short and J 0 bases short, with 11 bases between. CDR1 and CDR2 from the germline V gene are KGHSH and LQKENI. The length of the CDR3 is 16 residues. The DNA for the CDR3 is TGTGCCAGCTCACCAGGGGTGCTATATAGCAATCAGCCCCAGCATTTT. This codes for CASSPGVLYSNQPQHF.

The gene calls are TRBV5-1 and TRBJ2-1; D could derive from TRBD1 or TRBD2 (5 bases each). Germline CDR1 is SGHRS and CDR2 is YFSETQ. The CDR3 has 17 amino acids. V lost 2 bases, J lost 8 bases, and 23 bases lay in between. CDR3 nucleotide sequence: TGCGCCAGCAGCTTACAAATGAAGGGGCCAGCGGTGGATGAGCAGTTCTTC. Residues: CASSLQMKGPAVDEQFF.

The chain couples TRBV12-3 or TRBV12-4 to TRBJ1-1; no reliable D call. V was cut by 0 bases and J by 5 bases, with 10 bases left in between. The CDR3 contains 14 residues. This CDR3 reads CASSLAPTGTEAFF. In DNA, the CDR3 is TGTGCCAGCAGTTTAGCGCCCACGGGAACTGAAGCTTTCTTT.

A single count supports this clonotype. The chain is built from TRBV9 and TRBJ2-3; no definite D call. Germline CDR1 and CDR2: SGDLS and YYNGEE. The CDR3 consists of 14 residues. Trimming removed 3 bases from V and 5 bases from J, with 13 bases in between. CDR3: CASSARALGDTQYF. The DNA of the CDR3 is TGTGCCAGCAGCGCGCGCGCCCTAGGAGATACGCAGTATTTT.

The J gene is TRBJ2-5, the V gene TRBV6-5; D possibly corresponds to TRBD1 (7 bases). Between the trimmed V and J ends, which lost 7 bases and 5 bases, there was a span of 20 bases. The CDR3 length is 15 residues. Germline V gives CDR1 MNHEY, CDR2 SVGAGI. In DNA, the CDR3 is TGTGCCAGCACCAGGGGGGTCGCTGGTTTCGAGACCCAGTACTTC. Protein: CASTRGVAGFETQYF.

This chain connects TRBV25-1 to TRBJ1-2; D possibly corresponds to TRBD1 (6 bases). The CDR3 is 14 amino acids. Germline V gene sequence: CDR1 MGHDK, CDR2 SYGVNS. V shed 2 bases and J shed 2 bases, with 9 bases lying between them. The CDR3 DNA reads as TGTGCCAGCAGTGAACTCAGGGGCAACTATGGCTACACCTTC. Amino acids: CASSELRGNYGYTF.

The CDR3 region is CASGKAGRVYNEQFF. In DNA, the CDR3 is TGTGCCAGCGGCAAGGCGGGGAGGGTCTACAATGAGCAGTTCTTC. The genes are TRBV28 and TRBJ2-1; 7 positions match TRBD2. The CDR3 is 15 residues long. In germline, CDR1 is MDHEN, CDR2 SYDVKM. V was clipped by 8 bases and J by 3 bases; unmatched bases: 10.

V gene TRBV20-1 combines with J gene TRBJ2-1, with 7 bases lining up with TRBD2. Trimming removed 2 bases from V and 6 bases from J; junction bases left unmatched: 7. The CDR3 extends over 14 amino acids. Germline V gene data show CDR1 as DFQATT and CDR2 as SNEGSKA (reference sequence). The CDR3 is CSARKLAETNEQFF. For the CDR3, the DNA is TGCAGTGCTAGAAAGCTAGCGGAGACCAATGAGCAGTTCTTC.

This chain joins TRBV3-1 and TRBJ2-2; either TRBD1 or TRBD2 may fit D (5 bases each). Germline CDR1 reads LGHDT; CDR2 reads YNNKEL (reference sequence). The CDR3 has 13 residues. V lost 5 bases, J lost 3 bases, and 7 bases lay in between. The chain's CDR3 is CASSSGHTGELFF. Written as DNA, the CDR3 is TGTGCCAGCAGCTCGGGGCACACCGGGGAGCTGTTTTTT. The full variable domain, rest sourced from reference TRBV3-1 and TRBJ2-2, is DTAVSQTPKYLVTQMGNDKSIKCEQNLGHDTMYWYKQDSKKFLKIMFSYNNKELIINETVPNRFSPKSPDKAHLNLHINSLELGDSAVYFCASSSGHTGELFFGEGSRLTVL.

The V gene is TRBV29-1, the J gene TRBJ2-7; TRBD2 might be the D (5 bases). The length of the CDR3 is 11 residues. Germline V CDR1 and CDR2: SQVTM, ANQGSEA. V gave up 4 bases and J gave up 5 bases, with 9 bases separating them. The CDR3 DNA reads TGCAGCGTTGCAAACGGGAACGAGCAGTACTTC. Translation: CSVANGNEQYF.

V and J are TRBV3-1 and TRBJ2-1; no clear D gene. V was pared by 2 bases and J by 6 bases, with 11 bases between. CDR1 LGHDT and CDR2 YNNKEL come from the germline V gene (reference sequence). This CDR3 contains 14 residues. The DNA of the CDR3 is TGTGCCAGCAGCCAACCCCCCGCCCGCAATGAGCAGTTCTTC. Translated, it gives CASSQPPARNEQFF.

The V gene is TRBV3-1, the J gene TRBJ2-7; no clear D. Germline CDR1 reads LGHDT; CDR2 reads YNNKEL (reference sequence). V was trimmed by 1 base and J by 0 bases, leaving 10 bases between them. The CDR3 contains 15 residues. The CDR3 here is CASSQGAQVSYEQYF. As DNA, the CDR3 is TGTGCCAGCAGCCAAGGGGCCCAGGTCTCCTACGAGCAGTACTTC.

The J gene is TRBJ2-3, the V gene TRBV7-9; 9 nucleotides match TRBD1. The CDR3 covers 16 residues. With 6 bases clipped from V and 3 bases from J, the junction kept 10 bases outside the gene matches. From germline, CDR1 is SEHNR and CDR2 FQNEAQ (reference sequence). CDR3 region: CASRGTGGAGTDTQYF. The CDR3 DNA follows: TGTGCCAGCAGGGGAACAGGGGGCGCAGGAACAGATACGCAGTATTTT.

The CDR3 loop reads CSAPNGAGPYEQYF. DNA of the CDR3: TGCAGTGCTCCGAACGGGGCCGGTCCCTACGAGCAGTACTTC. This sequence joins TRBV20-1 and TRBJ2-7, with D perhaps matching TRBD1 or TRBD2 (5 bases each). Germline lookup yields CDR1 DFQATT and CDR2 SNEGSKA (reference sequence). This CDR3 has 14 amino acids. With 5 bases removed from V and 2 bases from J, the gap between germline ends came to 16 bases.

This clonotype showed up just a few times. The rearrangement uses TRBV25-1 and TRBJ2-2, with D possibly being TRBD1 (6 bases). The CDR3 spans 13 residues. V lost 9 bases to trimming and J lost 5 bases, with 13 bases between them. Per germline, CDR1 MGHDK and CDR2 SYGVNS. The CDR3 DNA is TGTGCCAGTGGGACACTTTATACCGGGGAGCTGTTTTTT. Amino acid sequence: CASGTLYTGELFF.

The chain couples TRBV12-3 or TRBV12-4 to TRBJ2-7; possibly TRBD1 for D (7 bases). CDR3 length equals 13 residues. The V end was cut by 6 bases, the J end by 5 bases, with 14 bases between. This chain's CDR3 is CASSAGTDDEQYF. For the CDR3, the DNA is TGTGCCAGCAGCGCGGGGACAGACGACGAGCAGTACTTC.

V is TRBV7-9 and J is TRBJ2-2; 10 nucleotides match TRBD1. The ends lost 6 bases at V and 3 bases at J; junction bases unmatched: 4. Germline V CDR1 and CDR2: SEHNR, FQNEAQ (reference sequence). CDR3 length equals 15 residues. The CDR3 coding sequence is TGTGCCAGCAGGGAAGACAGGGGGCACACCGGGGAGCTGTTTTTT. Protein: CASREDRGHTGELFF.

This rearrangement joins TRBV5-1 to TRBJ2-3; a possible D gene is TRBD2 (5 bases). Trimming cost V 0 bases and J 4 bases, with 12 bases left between them. Germline V gene lookup returns CDR1 SGHRS and CDR2 YFSETQ. This CDR3 contains 15 residues. CDR3 protein: CASSLEIGVADTQYF. In DNA, the CDR3 is TGCGCCAGCAGCTTGGAAATCGGGGTAGCAGATACGCAGTATTTT. Based on the CDR3 plus reference TRBV5-1 and TRBJ2-3, the full variable domain is KAGVTQTPRYLIKTRGQQVTLSCSPISGHRSVSWYQQTPGQGLQFLFEYFSETQRNKGNFPGRFSGRQFSNSRSEMNVSTLELGDSALYLCASSLEIGVADTQYFGPGTRLTVL.

This CDR3 reads CASSTRQNTQYF. CDR3 bases: TGTGCCAGCAGCACCCGACAGAATACGCAGTATTTT. The chain recombines TRBV28 with TRBJ2-3; D is perhaps TRBD1 (5 bases). Germline CDR1 reads MDHEN; CDR2 reads SYDVKM. This CDR3 region has 12 residues. V shed 6 bases and J shed 7 bases, with 11 bases lying between them.

This clonotype was counted only a few times. CDR3 sequence (DNA): TGTGCCAGCAGCCCCCTGGTGGGGAGTTACACCTTC. Its translation is CASSPLVGSYTF. The chain recombines TRBV12-3 or TRBV12-4 with TRBJ1-2; D remains ambiguous. CDR3 length equals 12 residues. Trimming took off 6 bases at V and 11 bases at J, with 16 bases between the two ends.

The count of this clonotype is one. CDR3 sequence: CSERDRRTGNEQFF. The CDR3 DNA is TGCAGCGAGAGGGACCGGAGAACAGGCAATGAGCAGTTCTTC. The J gene is TRBJ2-1, the V gene TRBV29-1, with D perhaps given as TRBD1 or TRBD2 (5 bases each). CDR3 length: 14 residues. CDR1 SQVTM and CDR2 ANQGSEA come from the germline V gene. V was pared by 7 bases and J by 6 bases, with 19 bases between.